This TCR beta chain was profiled in a study of CD8+ T cells in alopecia areata. Study at large: For the treated group, dosing was oral tofacitinib at 5 to 10 mg twice daily. The duration of tofacitinib was 6 to 18 months, with 6 months off drug afterward.

Extracted RNA was reverse transcribed into cDNA, the sequencing template. Only in-frame clones appear in the TCRdb table, and some are missing; sequencing was by immunoSEQ multiplex PCR. The sample has about 150,000 clones, about 90% seen once; the top ten hold roughly 16%. Study-level points and caveats: Normal skin's resident alphabeta T cells are also sequenced in scalp samples.

This clone was counted between two and nine times. No antigen is known for it. CDR3 size: 14 residues. Germline loops: CDR1 SGHVS, CDR2 FQNEAQ. Deletions cut 3 bases from V and 2 bases from J, with 11 bases between. V and J are TRBV7-8 and TRBJ2-7; D is undetermined. The origin of this receptor is a human donor with alopecia areata. Sequencing used CD8+ T cells sorted from blood, obtained at week 0. CDR3 sequence: CASSFELGTYEQYF. In nucleotides, the CDR3 is TGTGCCAGCAGCTTCGAACTGGGAACCTACGAGCAGTACTTC.